This T cell receptor (beta chain) was retrieved from a study of beta chain features in type 1 diabetes. Study information: Investigators examined under 140 million sorted cells across all samples. Whole-study findings and limits: When Type 1 diabetes patients were examined, their TCRB CDR3s proved moderately but significantly shorter in all four CD4+ subsets.

Notes on this clone: What it recognizes is unknown.

Expressed TCRB transcripts were sequenced after all isolated RNA was converted to cDNA. Sequencing was performed with immunoSEQ multiplex PCR; in TCRdb, only in-frame clones are kept and a portion is missing. The sample lists some 660,000 clones, over 11% occurring once. The sequencing input was naive CD4+ T cells from blood. The TCR sequence derives from a man aged 18 to 29 with type 1 diabetes.

The CDR3 protein is CASSRPGQGRYGYTF. CDR3 DNA: TGCGCCAGCAGTCGACCGGGACAGGGAAGATATGGCTACACCTTC. The rearrangement links TRBV4-3 to TRBJ1-2; 9 bases are a match to TRBD1. The germline CDR1 and CDR2 sequences are LGHNA and YSLEER. This CDR3 is built from 15 residues. The ends lost 6 bases at V and 5 bases at J; junction bases unmatched: 10.